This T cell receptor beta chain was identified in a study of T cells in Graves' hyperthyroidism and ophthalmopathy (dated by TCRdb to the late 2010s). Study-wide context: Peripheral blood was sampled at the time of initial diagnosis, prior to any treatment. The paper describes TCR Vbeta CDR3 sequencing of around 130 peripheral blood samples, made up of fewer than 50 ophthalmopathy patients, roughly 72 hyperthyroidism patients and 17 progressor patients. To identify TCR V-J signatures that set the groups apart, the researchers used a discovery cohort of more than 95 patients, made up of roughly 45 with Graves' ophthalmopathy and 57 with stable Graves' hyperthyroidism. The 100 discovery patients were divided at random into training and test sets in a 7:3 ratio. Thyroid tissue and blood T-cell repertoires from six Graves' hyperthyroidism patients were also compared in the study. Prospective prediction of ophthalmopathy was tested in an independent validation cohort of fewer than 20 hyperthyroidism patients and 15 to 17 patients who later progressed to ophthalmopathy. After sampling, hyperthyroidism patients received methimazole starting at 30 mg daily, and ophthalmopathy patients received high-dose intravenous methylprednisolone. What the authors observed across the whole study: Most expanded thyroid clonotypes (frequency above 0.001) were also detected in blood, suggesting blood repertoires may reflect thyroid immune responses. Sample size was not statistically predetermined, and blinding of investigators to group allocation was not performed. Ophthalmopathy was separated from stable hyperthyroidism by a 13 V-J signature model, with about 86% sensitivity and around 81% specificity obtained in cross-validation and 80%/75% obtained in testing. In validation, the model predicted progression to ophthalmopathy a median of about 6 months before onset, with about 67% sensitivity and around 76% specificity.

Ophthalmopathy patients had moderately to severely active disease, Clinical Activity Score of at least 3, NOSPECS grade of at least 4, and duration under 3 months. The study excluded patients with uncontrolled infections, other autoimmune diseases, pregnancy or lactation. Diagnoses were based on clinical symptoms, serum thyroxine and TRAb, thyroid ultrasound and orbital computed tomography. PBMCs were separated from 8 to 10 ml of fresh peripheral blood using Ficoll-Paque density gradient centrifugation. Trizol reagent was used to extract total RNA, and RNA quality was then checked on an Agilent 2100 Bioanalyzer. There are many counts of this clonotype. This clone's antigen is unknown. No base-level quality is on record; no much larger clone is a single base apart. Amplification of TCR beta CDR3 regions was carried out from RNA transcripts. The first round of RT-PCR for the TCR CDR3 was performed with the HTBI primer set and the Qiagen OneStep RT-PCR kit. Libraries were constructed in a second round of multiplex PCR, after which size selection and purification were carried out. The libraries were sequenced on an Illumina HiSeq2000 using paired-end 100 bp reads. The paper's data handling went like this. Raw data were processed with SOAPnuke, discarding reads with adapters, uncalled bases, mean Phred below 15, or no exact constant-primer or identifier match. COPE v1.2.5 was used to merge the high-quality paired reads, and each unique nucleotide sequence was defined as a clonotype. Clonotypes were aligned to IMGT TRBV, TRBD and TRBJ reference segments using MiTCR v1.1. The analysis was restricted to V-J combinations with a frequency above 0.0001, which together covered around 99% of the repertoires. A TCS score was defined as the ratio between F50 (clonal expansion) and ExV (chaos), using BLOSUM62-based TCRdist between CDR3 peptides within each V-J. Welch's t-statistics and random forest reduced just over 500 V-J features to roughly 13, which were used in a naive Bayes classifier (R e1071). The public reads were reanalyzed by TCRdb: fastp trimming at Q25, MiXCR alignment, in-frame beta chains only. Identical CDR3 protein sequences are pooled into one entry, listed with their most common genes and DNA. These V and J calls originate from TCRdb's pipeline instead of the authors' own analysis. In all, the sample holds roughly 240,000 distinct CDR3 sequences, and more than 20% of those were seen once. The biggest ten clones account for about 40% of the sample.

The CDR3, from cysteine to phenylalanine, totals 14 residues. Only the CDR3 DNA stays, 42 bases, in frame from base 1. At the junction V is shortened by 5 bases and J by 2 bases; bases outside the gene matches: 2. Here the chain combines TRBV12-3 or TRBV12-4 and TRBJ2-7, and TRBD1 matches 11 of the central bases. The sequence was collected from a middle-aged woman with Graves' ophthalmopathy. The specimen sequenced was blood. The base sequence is TGTGCCAGCAGTGGGGACAGGGGGGCCTACGAGCAGTACTTC. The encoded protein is CASSGDRGAYEQYF.